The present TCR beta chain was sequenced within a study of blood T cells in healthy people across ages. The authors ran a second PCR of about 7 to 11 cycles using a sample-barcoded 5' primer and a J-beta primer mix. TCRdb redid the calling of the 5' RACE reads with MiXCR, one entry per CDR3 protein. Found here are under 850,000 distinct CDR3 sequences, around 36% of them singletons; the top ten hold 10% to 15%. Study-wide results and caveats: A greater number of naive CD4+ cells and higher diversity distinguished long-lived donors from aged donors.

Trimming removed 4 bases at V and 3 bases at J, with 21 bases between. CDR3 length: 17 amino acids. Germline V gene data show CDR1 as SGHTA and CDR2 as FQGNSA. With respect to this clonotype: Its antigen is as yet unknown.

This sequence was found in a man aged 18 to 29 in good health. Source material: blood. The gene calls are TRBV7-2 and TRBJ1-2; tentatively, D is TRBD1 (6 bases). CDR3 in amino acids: CASSSRRGGAGDYGYTF. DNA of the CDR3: TGTGCCAGCAGCTCTAGGCGTGGGGGGGCTGGAGACTATGGCTACACCTTC.